The next 2 T cell receptor beta chains were all read from a single sample in a study of OX40 agonist ivuxolimab in advanced cancers. Profiling relied on immunoSEQ multiplex PCR, and the TCRdb table lists in-frame clones only, not all of them. The repertoire has 70,000 to 90,000 clones, more than 90% of them found once; the top ten carry about 0.35%. The specimen was CD4+ or CD8+ T cells sorted from blood, collected in a trial of the OX40 agonist ivuxolimab. All receptors derive from an adult with an advanced solid tumor such as melanoma, head and neck, liver or kidney cancer.

The rearrangement links TRBV27 to TRBJ2-2, with a weak D call TRBD2 (6 bases). CDR3 length equals 14 residues. The germline gives CDR1 MNHEY, CDR2 SMNVEV (reference sequence). V lost 5 bases and J 5 bases, leaving 12 bases between the germline ends. CDR3: CASSPRRGTGELFF. CDR3 in DNA: TGTGCCAGCAGTCCCCGGAGGGGAACCGGGGAGCTGTTTTTT.

The gene calls are TRBV6-4 and TRBJ2-3; 10 bases are a match to TRBD2. CDR1 is MRHNA and CDR2 is SNTAGT in the germline V gene. Losses at the gene ends were 5 bases for V and 4 bases for J; bases not matched to a gene: 6. The length of the CDR3 is 15 residues. The CDR3 DNA sequence: TGTGCCAGCAGTTATAGCGGGGGGCTCTCAGATACGCAGTATTTT. This codes for CASSYSGGLSDTQYF.